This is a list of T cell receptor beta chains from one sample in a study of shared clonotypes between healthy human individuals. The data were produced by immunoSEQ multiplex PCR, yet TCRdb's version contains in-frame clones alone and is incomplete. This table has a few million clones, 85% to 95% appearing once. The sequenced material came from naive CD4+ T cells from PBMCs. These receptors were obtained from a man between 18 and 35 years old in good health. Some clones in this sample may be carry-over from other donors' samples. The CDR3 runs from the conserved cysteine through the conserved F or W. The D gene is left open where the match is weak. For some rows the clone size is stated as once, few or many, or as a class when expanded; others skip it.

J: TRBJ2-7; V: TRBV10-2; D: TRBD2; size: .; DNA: TGCGCCAGCAGCGCTACTAGCGGGAGTTCCCTCGAGCAGTACTTC; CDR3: CASSATSGSSLEQYF
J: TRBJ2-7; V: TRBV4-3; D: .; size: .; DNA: TGCGCCAGCAGCCAAGACCAGGGACGATTTTACGAGCAGTACTTC; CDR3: CASSQDQGRFYEQYF
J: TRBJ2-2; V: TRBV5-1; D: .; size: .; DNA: TGCGCCAGCAGCTTGTTGGCAGGACGGGGAGCCGGGGAGCTGTTTTTT; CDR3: CASSLLAGRGAGELFF
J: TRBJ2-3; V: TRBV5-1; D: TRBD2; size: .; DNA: TGCGCCAGCAGCTTCCTAGCGGGAGGGATAGATACGCAGTATTTT; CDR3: CASSFLAGGIDTQYF
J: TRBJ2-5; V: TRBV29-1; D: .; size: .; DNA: TGCAGCGTTGAAAGCGGAGTGGGCCGGACCCAGTACTTC; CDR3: CSVESGVGRTQYF
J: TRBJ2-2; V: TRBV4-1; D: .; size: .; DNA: TGCGCCAGCAGCCAAAGGGACACCGGGGAGCTGTTTTTT; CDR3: CASSQRDTGELFF
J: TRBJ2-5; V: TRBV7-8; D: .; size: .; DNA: TGTGCCAGCAGCTTCCTGGGGGGAGGGGGCTGGGAGACCCAGTACTTC; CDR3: CASSFLGGGGWETQYF
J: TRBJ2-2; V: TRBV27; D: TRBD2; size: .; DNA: TGTGCCAGCAGTTTCCGGGAGGCCACCGGGGAGCTGTTTTTT; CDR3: CASSFREATGELFF
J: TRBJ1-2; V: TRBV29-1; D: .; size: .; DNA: TGCAGCGTTGGGGATTTTTTGACAGCTTATGGCTACACCTTC; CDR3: CSVGDFLTAYGYTF
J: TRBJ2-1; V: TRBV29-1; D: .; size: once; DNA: TGCAGCGCCTCCGGGACCGCGGACCGGGAGCAGTTCTTC; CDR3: CSASGTADREQFF
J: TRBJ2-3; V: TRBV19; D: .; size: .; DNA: TGTGCCAGTAGTACCAGGGCTACACCGGATACAGATACGCAGTATTTT; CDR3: CASSTRATPDTDTQYF
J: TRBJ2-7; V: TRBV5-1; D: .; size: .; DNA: TGCGCCAGCAGCCCGAACCCTAGTGGCGAGCAGTACTTC; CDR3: CASSPNPSGEQYF
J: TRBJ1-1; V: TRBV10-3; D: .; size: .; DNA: TGTGCCATCAGTGATATTCGAGGGGATATAGGTGAAGCTTTCTTT; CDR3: CAISDIRGDIGEAFF